This note documents a single TCR beta chain sequence. What it recognizes is unknown. The data were taken from a study of T cell responses to AZD1222 COVID-19 vaccine. Using immunoSEQ multiplex PCR, the repertoire was profiled, and TCRdb retains in-frame clones only, with some absent. The sample lists approximately 300,000 clones, around 93% occurring once. The germline CDR1 and CDR2 sequences are MNHEY and SVGAGI. V was clipped by 5 bases and J by 5 bases; unmatched bases: 6. The CDR3 has 15 amino acids. Broader study findings: Mostly white British, mostly female donors; authors suggested clonal diversity may be underestimated. Unmutated variant regions are reportedly the target of nearly half of TCRs that are spike-specific. The breadth and depth of Spike-specific TCRs increased once two AZD1222 doses had been given.

This specimen consisted of peripheral blood, obtained 28 days after the second AZD1222 dose. The TCR sequence derives from an adult who received the AZD1222 COVID-19 vaccine. The chain carries TRBV6-5 and TRBJ2-5; 12 bases agree with TRBD2. The CDR3 region has the DNA TGTGCCAGCAGTAAACTAGCGGGAGGTCGTGAGACCCAGTACTTC. It yields the protein CASSKLAGGRETQYF.